This TCR beta chain was recorded in a study of blood T cells in healthy people across ages. Deletions cut 1 base from V and 15 bases from J, with 16 bases between. This CDR3 contains 13 residues. Germline V gives CDR1 SEHNR, CDR2 FQNEAQ (reference sequence). Primed by a sample-barcoded 5' primer and a J-beta primer mix, a second PCR proceeded for about 7 to 12 cycles. TCRdb re-called the 5' RACE reads with MiXCR, one entry per CDR3 protein. This table holds around 280,000 distinct CDR3 sequences, 25% to 30% found once. The chain is built from TRBV7-9 and TRBJ2-1; D not resolved. This clonotype was sampled from a woman in her 70s in good health. The sample was blood. The CDR3 loop reads CASSLGSGTQRFF. CDR3 nucleotide sequence: TGTGCCAGCAGCTTAGGTTCTGGCACCCAGCGGTTCTTC.